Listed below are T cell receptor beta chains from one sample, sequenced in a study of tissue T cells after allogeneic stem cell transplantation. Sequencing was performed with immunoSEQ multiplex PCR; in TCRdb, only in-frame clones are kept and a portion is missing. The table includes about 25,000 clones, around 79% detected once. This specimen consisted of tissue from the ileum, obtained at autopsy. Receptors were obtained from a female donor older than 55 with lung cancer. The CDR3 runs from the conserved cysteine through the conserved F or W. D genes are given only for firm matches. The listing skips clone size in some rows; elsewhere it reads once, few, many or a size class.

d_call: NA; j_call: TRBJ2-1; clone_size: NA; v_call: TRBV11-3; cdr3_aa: CASSLALAHNEQFF; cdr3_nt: TGTGCCAGCAGCTTAGCCCTAGCTCACAATGAGCAGTTCTTC
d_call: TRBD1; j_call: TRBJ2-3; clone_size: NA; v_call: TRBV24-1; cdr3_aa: CATSDRGLVDTQYF; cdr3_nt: TGTGCCACCAGCGACAGGGGGCTCGTCGATACGCAGTATTTT
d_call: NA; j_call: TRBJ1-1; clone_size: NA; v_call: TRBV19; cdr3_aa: CASIPLIGGGHTEAFF; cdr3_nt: TGTGCCAGTATTCCCCTCATCGGGGGAGGACACACTGAAGCTTTCTTT
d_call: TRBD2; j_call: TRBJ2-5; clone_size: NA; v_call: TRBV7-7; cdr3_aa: CASSSLGGGRGMEETQYF; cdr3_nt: TGTGCCAGCAGCTCATTAGGCGGGGGTCGGGGGATGGAAGAGACCCAGTACTTC
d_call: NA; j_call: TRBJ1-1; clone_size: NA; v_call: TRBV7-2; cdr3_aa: CASSQYEAFF; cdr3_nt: TGTGCCAGCAGCCAATATGAAGCTTTCTTT
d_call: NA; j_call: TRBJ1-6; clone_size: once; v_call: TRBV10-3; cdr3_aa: CAIRLTGNNSPLHF; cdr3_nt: TGTGCCATCAGGTTGACAGGCAATAATTCACCCCTCCACTTT
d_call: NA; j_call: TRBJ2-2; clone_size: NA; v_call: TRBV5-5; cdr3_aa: CASSLGVPGTNTGELFF; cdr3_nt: TGTGCCAGCAGCTTGGGAGTCCCCGGTACGAACACCGGGGAGCTGTTTTTT
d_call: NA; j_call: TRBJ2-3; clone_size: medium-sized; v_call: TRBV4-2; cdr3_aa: CASSQTIGPTDTQYF; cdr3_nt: TGTGCCAGCAGCCAAACTATCGGCCCCACAGATACGCAGTATTTT
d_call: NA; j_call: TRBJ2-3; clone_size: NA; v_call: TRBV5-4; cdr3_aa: CASSLATDTQYF; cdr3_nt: TGTGCCAGCAGCTTGGCCACAGATACGCAGTATTTT
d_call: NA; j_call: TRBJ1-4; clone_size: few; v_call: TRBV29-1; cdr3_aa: CSVRPVATNEKLFF; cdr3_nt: TGCAGCGTTCGTCCCGTGGCAACTAATGAAAAACTGTTTTTT
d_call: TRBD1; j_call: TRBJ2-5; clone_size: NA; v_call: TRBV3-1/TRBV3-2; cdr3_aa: CASSRRGDRGETQYF; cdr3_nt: TGTGCCAGCAGCCGCCGAGGGGACAGGGGGGAGACCCAGTACTTC
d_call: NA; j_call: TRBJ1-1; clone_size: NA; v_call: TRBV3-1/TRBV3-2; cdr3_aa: CASSRTRGMNTEAFF; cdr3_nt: TGTGCCAGCAGCCGAACCAGGGGAATGAACACTGAAGCTTTCTTT
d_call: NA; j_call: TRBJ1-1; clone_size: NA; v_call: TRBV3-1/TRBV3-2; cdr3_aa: CASSQGGGALMNTEAFF; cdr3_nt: TGTGCCAGCAGCCAAGGGGGAGGGGCCCTCATGAACACTGAAGCTTTCTTT
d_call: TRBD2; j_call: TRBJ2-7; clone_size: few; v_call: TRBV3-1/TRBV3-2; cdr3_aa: CASSQGYRLAGAYEQYF; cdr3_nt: TGTGCCAGCAGCCAAGGATACCGACTAGCGGGAGCCTACGAGCAGTACTTC
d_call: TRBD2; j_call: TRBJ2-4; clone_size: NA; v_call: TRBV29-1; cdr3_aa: CSVLSGGKMAKNIQYF; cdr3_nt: TGCAGCGTCTTGAGCGGGGGTAAGATGGCCAAAAACATTCAGTACTTC
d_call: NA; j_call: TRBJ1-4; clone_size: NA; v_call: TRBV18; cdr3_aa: CASSPMKGGEKLFF; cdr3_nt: TGTGCCAGCTCACCAATGAAGGGGGGAGAAAAACTGTTTTTT
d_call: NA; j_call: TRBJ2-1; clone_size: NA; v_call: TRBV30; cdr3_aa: CAWSVGNEQFF; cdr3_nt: TGTGCCTGGAGTGTCGGCAATGAGCAGTTCTTC
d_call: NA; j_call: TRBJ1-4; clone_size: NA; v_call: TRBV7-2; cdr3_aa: CASSPRVSNEKLFF; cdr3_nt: TGTGCCAGCAGCCCCAGGGTGTCTAATGAAAAACTGTTTTTT
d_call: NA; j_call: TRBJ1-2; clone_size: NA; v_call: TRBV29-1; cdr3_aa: CSVPIPVLSYGYTF; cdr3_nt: TGCAGCGTTCCAATACCGGTGCTTTCCTATGGCTACACCTTC
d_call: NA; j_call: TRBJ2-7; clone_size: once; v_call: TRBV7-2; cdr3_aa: CASSLSLGDYEQYF; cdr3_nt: TGTGCCAGCAGCTTATCCCTCGGGGACTACGAGCAGTACTTC
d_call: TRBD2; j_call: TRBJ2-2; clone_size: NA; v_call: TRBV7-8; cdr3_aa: CASSPYSGGNTGELFF; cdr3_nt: TGTGCCAGCAGCCCATATAGCGGGGGCAACACCGGGGAGCTGTTTTTT
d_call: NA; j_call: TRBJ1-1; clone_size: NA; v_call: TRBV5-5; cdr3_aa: CASSQGLRNTEAFF; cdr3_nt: TGTGCCAGCAGCCAAGGACTGAGGAACACTGAAGCTTTCTTT
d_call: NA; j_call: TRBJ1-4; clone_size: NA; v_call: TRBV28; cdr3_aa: CASKEEKLFF; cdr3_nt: TGTGCCAGCAAGGAGGAAAAACTGTTTTTT
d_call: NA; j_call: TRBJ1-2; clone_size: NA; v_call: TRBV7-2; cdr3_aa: CASCLSRHSNYGYTF; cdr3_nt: TGTGCCAGCTGCTTAAGCCGACACTCTAACTATGGCTACACCTTC
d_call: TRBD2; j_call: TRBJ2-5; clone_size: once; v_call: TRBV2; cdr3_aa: CASRPTGVGRETQYF; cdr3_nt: TGTGCCAGCCGACCTACCGGGGTCGGGAGGGAGACCCAGTACTTC
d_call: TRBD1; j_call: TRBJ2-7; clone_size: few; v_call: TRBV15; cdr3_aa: CATSRGGTGKGEQYF; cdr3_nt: TGTGCCACCAGCAGAGGGGGGACAGGGAAGGGCGAGCAGTACTTC
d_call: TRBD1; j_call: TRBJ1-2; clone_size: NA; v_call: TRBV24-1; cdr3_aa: CATSEDRGYGYTF; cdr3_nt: TGTGCCACCAGTGAAGACAGGGGGTACGGCTACACCTTC
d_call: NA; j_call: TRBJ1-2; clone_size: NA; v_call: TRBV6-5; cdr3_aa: CASSYPLHYGYTF; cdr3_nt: TGTGCCAGCAGTTACCCTTTGCATTATGGCTACACCTTC
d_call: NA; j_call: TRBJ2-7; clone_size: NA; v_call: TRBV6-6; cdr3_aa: CASTPWVMLVHEQYF; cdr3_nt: TGTGCCAGCACCCCCTGGGTTATGTTGGTCCACGAGCAGTACTTC
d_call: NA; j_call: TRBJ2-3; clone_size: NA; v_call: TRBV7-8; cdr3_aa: CASSLNRGTDTQYF; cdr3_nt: TGTGCCAGCAGCTTAAATCGAGGCACAGATACGCAGTATTTT
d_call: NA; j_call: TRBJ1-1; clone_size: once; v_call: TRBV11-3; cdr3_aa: CASSLDLGGLNTEAFF; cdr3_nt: TGTGCCAGCAGCTTAGACTTGGGGGGACTGAACACTGAAGCTTTCTTT
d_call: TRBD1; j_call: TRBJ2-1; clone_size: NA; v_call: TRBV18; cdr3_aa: CASSLRTGIKFF; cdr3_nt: TGTGCCAGCTCCCTGAGGACAGGGATAAAGTTCTTC
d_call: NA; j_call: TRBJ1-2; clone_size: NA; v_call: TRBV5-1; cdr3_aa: CASSFGGSRYGYTF; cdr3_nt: TGCGCCAGCAGCTTTGGCGGGAGCAGGTATGGCTACACCTTC
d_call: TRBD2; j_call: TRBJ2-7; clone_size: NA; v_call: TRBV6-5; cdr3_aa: CASTVPGGEQYF; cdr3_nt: TGTGCCAGCACCGTTCCGGGGGGCGAGCAGTACTTC
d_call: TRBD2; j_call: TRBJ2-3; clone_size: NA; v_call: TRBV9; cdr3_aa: CASSVAGTRADTQYF; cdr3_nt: TGTGCCAGCAGCGTTGCCGGGACTAGGGCAGATACGCAGTATTTT
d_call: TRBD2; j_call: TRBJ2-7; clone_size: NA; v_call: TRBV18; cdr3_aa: CASSRGTSGGRSAYEQYF; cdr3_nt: TGTGCCAGCTCACGAGGGACTAGCGGGGGCAGAAGCGCCTACGAGCAGTACTTC
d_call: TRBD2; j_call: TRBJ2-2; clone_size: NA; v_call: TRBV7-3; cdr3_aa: CASSLAGGPWAGELFF; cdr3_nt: TGTGCCAGCAGCTTAGCGGGAGGGCCTTGGGCCGGGGAGCTGTTTTTT